These 30 T cell receptor beta chains share one sample of origin, sequenced in a study of spatial heterogeneity in lung cancer (dated by TCRdb to between 2017 and 2020). Library preparation was by 5' RACE. The instrument was a NextSeq 500. TCRdb cleaned the public reads at Q25 with fastp, built clones with MiXCR and kept in-frame beta chains. Rows merge per CDR3 protein into single entries with the most common DNA and genes. The sample has roughly 91,000 distinct CDR3 sequences on record, roughly a fifth of them singletons. The ten top clones hold approximately 5.6% of the sample. The sample's time point, from its label and the paper: sample taken at primary tumor resection. TCR sequencing used whole RNA extracted from tumor and nontumor lung tissue, or from cryopreserved PBMC samples, without cell sorting. The sequencing used PBMCs, collected at surgery. All receptors come from a male donor with early-stage non-small cell lung cancer.

This clonotype was detected ten times or more. The rearrangement joins TRBV18 to TRBJ2-1; D not resolved. Germline CDR1 and CDR2: KGHSH and LQKENI. This CDR3 comprises 17 residues. V lost 4 bases to trimming and J lost 0 bases, with 16 bases between them. The CDR3 is CASSRGASSFSYNEQFF. The CDR3 nucleotides are TGTGCCAGCTCACGAGGTGCCTCCAGCTTCTCCTACAATGAGCAGTTCTTC.

V gene TRBV7-9 combines with J gene TRBJ1-2; D call uncertain. V lost 2 bases, J lost 7 bases, and 5 bases lay in between. Germline V gene data show CDR1 as SEHNR and CDR2 as FQNEAQ (reference sequence). The CDR3 extends over 11 amino acids. The CDR3 loop is CASSLSSGYTF. CDR3 DNA sequence: TGTGCCAGCAGCTTATCCTCTGGCTACACCTTC. Looking up the rest from reference TRBV7-9 and TRBJ1-2 gives the full variable domain: DTGVSQNPRHKITKRGQNVTFRCDPISEHNRLYWYRQTLGQGPEFLTYFQNEAQLEKSRLLSDRFSAERPKGSFSTLEIQRTEQGDSAMYLCASSLSSGYTFGSGTRLTVV.

This sequence joins TRBV10-3 and TRBJ2-7; TRBD2 matches at 7 bases. The germline gives CDR1 ENHRY, CDR2 SYGVKD. V was pared by 2 bases and J by 6 bases, with 4 bases of the junction left unmatched. This CDR3 has 13 amino acids. The CDR3 DNA follows: TGTGCCATCAGTGAGGGTGAGCGGGGCGAGCAGTACTTC. Translated: CAISEGERGEQYF.

This clonotype was counted between two and nine times. The chain combines TRBV28 with TRBJ1-4, with 7 bases aligning to TRBD1. In germline, CDR1 is MDHEN, CDR2 SYDVKM. This CDR3 has 14 amino acids. After removal of 6 bases from V and 8 bases from J, the junction contained 9 bases not matched to a gene. CDR3 nucleotides: TGTGCCAGCAGGCCACAGGGGTGGCGGGAAAAACTGTTTTTT. Residues: CASRPQGWREKLFF.

This clonotype was observed a handful of times. The V call is TRBV6-6, the J call TRBJ2-1; TRBD2 matches at 9 bases. The length of the CDR3 is 15 residues. The germline CDR1 and CDR2 sequences are MNHNY and SVGAGI (reference sequence). The trim removed 2 bases at V and 8 bases at J, leaving 7 bases unmatched. CDR3 protein: CASSYPAGGGDEQFF. The CDR3 coding sequence is TGTGCCAGCAGTTACCCAGCGGGAGGTGGGGATGAGCAGTTCTTC.

The chain recombines TRBV28 with TRBJ2-7; no firm D call. The germline V gene encodes CDR1 MDHEN and CDR2 SYDVKM. The CDR3 is made up of 10 amino acids. Trimming stripped 4 bases from V and 9 bases from J, with 7 bases between. For the CDR3, the DNA is TGTGCCAGCAGTTCCCGGACGCAGTACTTC. Amino acids: CASSSRTQYF.

This clonotype was counted at least ten times. V is TRBV27 and J is TRBJ2-7; 7 nucleotides match TRBD1. CDR1 and CDR2 (germline): MNHEY, SMNVEV (reference sequence). CDR3 length: 14 residues. V lost 5 bases and J lost 3; bases outside the gene matches: 7. The CDR3 DNA reads as TGTGCCAGCAGTCCCCTGGCAGGGGGCTACGAGCAGTACTTC. Translation gives CASSPLAGGYEQYF.

This chain uses TRBV18 with TRBJ1-2; D not certain. V was shortened by 2 bases and J by 1 base, with 14 bases between the two germline ends. The germline V gene has CDR1 KGHSH and CDR2 LQKENI. The CDR3 length is 16 residues. This chain's CDR3 is CASSPNAQSINYGYTF. In nucleotides, the CDR3 is TGTGCCAGCTCACCAAACGCCCAGAGCATTAACTATGGCTACACCTTC.

This clonotype was recorded many times. The chain has TRBV5-1 and TRBJ2-7; TRBD2 agrees at 9 bases. The V gene's germline CDR1 is SGHRS and CDR2 YFSETQ. The CDR3 is 16 amino acids. V was pared by 0 bases and J by 1 base, with 5 bases of the junction left unmatched. CDR3 residues: CASSLAGGRESYEQYF. The CDR3 coding sequence is TGCGCCAGCAGCTTGGCTGGCGGGAGGGAGTCCTACGAGCAGTACTTC.

The V gene is TRBV4-1, the J gene TRBJ2-1; the D gene is possibly TRBD1 (5 bases). Deletions cut 1 base from V and 0 bases from J, with 10 bases between. The germline V gene has CDR1 MGHRA and CDR2 YSYEKL. The CDR3 runs to 16 residues. This CDR3 reads CASSQVRGSSYNEQFF. CDR3 sequence (DNA): TGCGCCAGCAGCCAAGTTAGGGGAAGCTCCTACAATGAGCAGTTCTTC.

The V and J genes are TRBV5-6 and TRBJ1-1, with a possible D match to TRBD1 (6 bases). The CDR3 consists of 14 residues. The germline CDR1 and CDR2 sequences are SGHDT and YYEEEE. V was clipped by 6 bases and J by 0 bases, with 12 bases between them. This CDR3 is CASTLGQMNTEAFF. The CDR3 DNA reads TGTGCCAGCACCTTAGGACAGATGAACACTGAAGCTTTCTTT.

This clonotype was seen many times. The rearrangement joins TRBV5-1 to TRBJ1-1, with no clear D. With 0 bases removed from V and 5 bases from J, the gap between germline ends came to 17 bases. The CDR3 consists of 16 residues. From germline, CDR1 is SGHRS and CDR2 YFSETQ. The CDR3: CASSLEAVQVGTEAFF. In nucleotides, the CDR3 is TGCGCCAGCAGCTTGGAAGCGGTTCAGGTGGGAACTGAAGCTTTCTTT.

V gene TRBV6-5 combines with J gene TRBJ2-1, with D perhaps assigned TRBD1 or TRBD2 (5 bases each). This CDR3 is 15 amino acids long. Germline V gene lookup returns CDR1 MNHEY and CDR2 SVGAGI. Deletions cut 4 bases from V and 0 bases from J, with 10 bases between. This CDR3 is CASSSGRNSYNEQFF. The DNA of the CDR3 is TGTGCCAGCAGTTCGGGACGAAACTCCTACAATGAGCAGTTCTTC.

J is TRBJ1-5 and V is TRBV7-8; D may be TRBD1 (5 bases). V gave up 2 bases and J gave up 9 bases, with 23 bases separating them. CDR3 size: 17 residues. Germline V gives CDR1 SGHVS, CDR2 FQNEAQ. CDR3 DNA: TGTGCCAGCAGCTTAATTGGGGACCGGGCCACGGGCGCGCCCCAGCATTTT. Encoded protein: CASSLIGDRATGAPQHF. The full variable domain, its missing parts supplied by reference TRBV7-8 and TRBJ1-5, is GAGVSQSPRYKVAKRGQDVALRCDPISGHVSLFWYQQALGQGPEFLTYFQNEAQLDKSGLPSDRFFAERPEGSVSTLKIQRTQQEDSAVYLCASSLIGDRATGAPQHFGDGTRLSIL.

Ten or more counts support this clonotype. The J gene is TRBJ2-1, the V gene TRBV6-2 or TRBV6-3; TRBD1 matches at 9 bases. Per the germline V gene, CDR1 is MNHEY and CDR2 is SVGEGT. The CDR3 runs to 17 residues. The junction had 7 bases not matched to a gene; V was cut back by 0 bases and J by 4 bases. Here the CDR3 DNA reads TGTGCCAGCAGTTACTCAAGATGGGACAGGGCTTACAATGAGCAGTTCTTC. As protein: CASSYSRWDRAYNEQFF.

The chain joins TRBV6-2 or TRBV6-3 to TRBJ2-7; D is perhaps TRBD1 or TRBD2 (6 bases each). The CDR3 is 18 residues long. Germline CDR1 is MNHEY and CDR2 is SVGEGT. Trimming stripped 0 bases from V and 4 bases from J, with 22 bases between. CDR3: CASSYSIAWGAPSYEQYF. The CDR3 DNA reads TGTGCCAGCAGTTACTCGATCGCCTGGGGGGCACCCTCGTACGAGCAGTACTTC.

The rearrangement links TRBV27 to TRBJ1-1; D is uncertain. Between the trimmed V and J ends, which lost 3 bases and 8 bases, there was a span of 10 bases. Germline-derived CDR1 and CDR2 are MNHEY and SMNVEV (reference sequence). The length of the CDR3 is 12 residues. The CDR3 here is CASSFAGGEAFF. The CDR3 coding sequence is TGTGCCAGCAGTTTTGCTGGAGGGGAAGCTTTCTTT.

The chain links TRBV5-6 to TRBJ1-4; no reliable D call. V lost 1 base to trimming and J lost 8 bases, with 12 bases between them. The CDR3 covers 14 residues. Germline V CDR1 and CDR2: SGHDT, YYEEEE. This CDR3 reads CASSLYASQEKLFF. CDR3 coding DNA: TGTGCCAGCAGCTTGTACGCGTCGCAGGAAAAACTGTTTTTT.

The chain is built from TRBV10-3 and TRBJ1-6; no definite D call. Per the germline V gene, CDR1 is ENHRY and CDR2 is SYGVKD. V shed 3 bases and J shed 8 bases, with 5 bases lying between them. The CDR3 is made up of 12 amino acids. The CDR3 DNA follows: TGTGCCATCAGTGATTGGGATTCACCCCTCCACTTT. This gives the protein CAISDWDSPLHF.

This chain links TRBV20-1 with TRBJ2-7; 7 bases match TRBD1. J lost 3 bases, V lost 2 bases, and 7 bases had no gene match. Germline V gene lookup returns CDR1 DFQATT and CDR2 SNEGSKA (reference sequence). This CDR3 contains 14 residues. The DNA for the CDR3 is TGCAGTGCTAGACGCCACGGGACAGACTACGAGCAGTACTTC. Its protein product is CSARRHGTDYEQYF.

For the CDR3, the DNA is TGTGCCAGCAGCTCGACAGTTAATGAGCAGTTCTTC. Translation gives CASSSTVNEQFF. V gene TRBV7-9 combines with J gene TRBJ2-1; possibly TRBD1 for D (5 bases). Germline V gives CDR1 SEHNR, CDR2 FQNEAQ (reference sequence). This CDR3 spans 12 amino acids. V was clipped by 4 bases and J by 7 bases, with 8 bases between them.

This chain joins TRBV10-3 and TRBJ2-1; D ambiguous. The CDR3 covers 11 residues. Germline V gives CDR1 ENHRY, CDR2 SYGVKD. Trimming stripped 0 bases from V and 10 bases from J, with 4 bases between. CDR3 residues: CAISESLEQFF. CDR3 sequence (DNA): TGTGCCATCAGTGAGTCGCTAGAGCAGTTCTTC.

There are many counts of this clonotype. The V call is TRBV3-1, the J call TRBJ2-5; D is unclear. V was pared by 0 bases and J by 1 base, with 9 bases between. CDR3 length: 15 residues. Germline CDR1 reads LGHDT; CDR2 reads YNNKEL (reference sequence). CDR3 DNA sequence: TGTGCCAGCAGCCAAGATCGTGGTTCCCAAGAGACCCAGTACTTC. Its translation is CASSQDRGSQETQYF.

In its sample, this clonotype was seen many times. This sequence joins TRBV29-1 and TRBJ2-1, with D possibly matching TRBD1 (6 bases). CDR3 size: 13 residues. Germline loops: CDR1 SQVTM, CDR2 ANQGSEA. V was trimmed by 5 bases and J by 8 bases, leaving 16 bases between them. The CDR3 sequence is CSVKTQGYDEQFF. Written as DNA, the CDR3 is TGCAGCGTTAAAACGCAGGGGTACGATGAGCAGTTCTTC.

In its sample, this clonotype was seen many times. This chain connects TRBV29-1 to TRBJ1-4; D remains unclear. The V end was cut by 3 bases, the J end by 3 bases, with 8 bases between. Germline-derived CDR1 and CDR2 are SQVTM and ANQGSEA. This CDR3 comprises 13 residues. The CDR3 region is CSVEAGPNEKLFF. DNA for the CDR3: TGCAGCGTTGAGGCAGGACCTAATGAAAAACTGTTTTTT.

This clonotype showed up just a few times. The genes are TRBV27 and TRBJ2-7; 8 positions agree with TRBD1. The germline CDR1 and CDR2 sequences are MNHEY and SMNVEV (reference sequence). The CDR3 runs 14 residues. With V trimmed by 5 bases and J by 3 bases, 6 bases remained unmatched. CDR3 in amino acids: CASSADRGYYEQYF. The CDR3, as DNA: TGTGCCAGCAGTGCCGACAGGGGATACTACGAGCAGTACTTC.

The V call is TRBV29-1, the J call TRBJ2-1; TRBD2 matches 11 bases. Per germline, CDR1 SQVTM and CDR2 ANQGSEA. J gave up 7 bases and V 4 bases, and 6 bases lay outside the gene matches. There are 14 residues in the CDR3. CDR3 sequence: CSVGTSGRGNEQFF. CDR3 nucleotides: TGCAGCGTTGGAACTAGCGGGAGAGGAAATGAGCAGTTCTTC.

V is TRBV5-1 and J is TRBJ2-5; no clear D. The CDR3 has 15 amino acids. Trimming removed 0 bases from V and 1 base from J, with 10 bases in between. Germline-derived CDR1 and CDR2 are SGHRS and YFSETQ. In nucleotides, the CDR3 is TGCGCCAGCAGCTTGGCACTACAGACCCAAGAGACCCAGTACTTC. Translation gives CASSLALQTQETQYF.

The rearrangement uses TRBV3-1 and TRBJ2-7, with D possibly TRBD2 on 6 matching bases. CDR1 is LGHDT, CDR2 YNNKEL, per germline (reference sequence). With 0 bases removed from V and 4 bases from J, the gap between germline ends came to 13 bases. The CDR3 length is 15 residues. This CDR3 reads CASSQEPGLAYEQYF. The CDR3 bases are TGTGCCAGCAGCCAAGAGCCGGGACTCGCGTACGAGCAGTACTTC.

This clonotype was seen ten or more times. The chain links TRBV4-3 to TRBJ2-1; D could derive from TRBD1 or TRBD2 (6 bases each). The CDR3 runs 16 residues. CDR1 is LGHNA and CDR2 is YSLEER in the germline V gene. V shed 3 bases and J shed 4 bases, with 16 bases lying between them. CDR3: CASSHVDRGPYNEQFF. CDR3 DNA: TGCGCCAGCAGCCACGTCGACCGGGGGCCTTACAATGAGCAGTTCTTC.